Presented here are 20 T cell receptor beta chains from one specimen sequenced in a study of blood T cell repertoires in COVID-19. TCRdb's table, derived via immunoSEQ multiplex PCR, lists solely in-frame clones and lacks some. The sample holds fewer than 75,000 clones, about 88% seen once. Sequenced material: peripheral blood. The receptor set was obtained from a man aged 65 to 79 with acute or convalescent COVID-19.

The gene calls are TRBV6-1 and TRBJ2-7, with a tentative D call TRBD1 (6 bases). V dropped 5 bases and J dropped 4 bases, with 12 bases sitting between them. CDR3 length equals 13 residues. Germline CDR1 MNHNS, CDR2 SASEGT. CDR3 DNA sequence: TGTGCCAGCAGTTTGGACAGTAATTACGAGCAGTACTTC. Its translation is CASSLDSNYEQYF.

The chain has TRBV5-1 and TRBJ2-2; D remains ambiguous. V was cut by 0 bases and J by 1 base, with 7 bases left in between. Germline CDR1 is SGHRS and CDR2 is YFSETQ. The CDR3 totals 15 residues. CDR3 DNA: TGCGCCAGCAGCTTGGACCCAGGGAACACCGGGGAGCTGTTTTTT. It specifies CASSLDPGNTGELFF.

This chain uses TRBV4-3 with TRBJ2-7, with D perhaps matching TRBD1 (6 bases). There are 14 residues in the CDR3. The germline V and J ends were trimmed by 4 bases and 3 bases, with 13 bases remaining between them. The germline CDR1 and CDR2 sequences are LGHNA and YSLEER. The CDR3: CASSPARDNYEQYF. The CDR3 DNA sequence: TGCGCCAGCAGCCCCGCCCGGGACAACTACGAGCAGTACTTC.

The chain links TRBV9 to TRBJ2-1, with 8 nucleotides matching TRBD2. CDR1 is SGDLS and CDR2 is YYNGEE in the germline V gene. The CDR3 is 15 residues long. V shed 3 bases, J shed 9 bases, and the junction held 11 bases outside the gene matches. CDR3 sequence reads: CASSASGTSLAEQFF. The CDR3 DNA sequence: TGTGCCAGCAGCGCCTCCGGGACTAGTTTGGCTGAGCAGTTCTTC.

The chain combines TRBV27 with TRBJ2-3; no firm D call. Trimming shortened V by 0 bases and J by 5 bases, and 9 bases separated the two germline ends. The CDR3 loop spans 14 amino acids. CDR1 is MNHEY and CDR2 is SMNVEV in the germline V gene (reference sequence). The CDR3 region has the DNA TGTGCCAGCAGTTTATCCGTCAACGGAGATACGCAGTATTTT. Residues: CASSLSVNGDTQYF.

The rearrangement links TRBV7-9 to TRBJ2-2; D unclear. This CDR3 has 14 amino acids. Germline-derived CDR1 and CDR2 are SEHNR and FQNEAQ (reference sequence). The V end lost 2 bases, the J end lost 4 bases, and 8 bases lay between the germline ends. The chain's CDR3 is CASSLTDTTGELFF. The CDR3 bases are TGTGCCAGCAGCTTAACAGACACCACCGGGGAGCTGTTTTTT.

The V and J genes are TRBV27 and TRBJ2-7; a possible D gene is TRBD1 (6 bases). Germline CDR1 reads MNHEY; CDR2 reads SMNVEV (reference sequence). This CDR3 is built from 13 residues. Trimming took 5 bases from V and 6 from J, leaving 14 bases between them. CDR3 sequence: CASSQDSRSEQYF. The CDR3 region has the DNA TGTGCCAGCAGTCAGGACAGTCGCAGCGAGCAGTACTTC.

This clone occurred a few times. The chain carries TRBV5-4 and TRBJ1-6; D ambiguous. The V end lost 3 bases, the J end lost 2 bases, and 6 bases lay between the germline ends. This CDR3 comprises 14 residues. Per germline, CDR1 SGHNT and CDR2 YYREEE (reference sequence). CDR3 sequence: CASSYRAYNSPLHF. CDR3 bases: TGTGCCAGCAGCTACCGGGCCTATAATTCACCCCTCCACTTT. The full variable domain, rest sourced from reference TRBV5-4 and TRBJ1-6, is ETGVTQSPTHLIKTRGQQVTLRCSSQSGHNTVSWYQQALGQGPQFIFQYYREEENGRGNFPPRFSGLQFPNYSSELNVNALELDDSALYLCASSYRAYNSPLHFGNGTRLTVT.

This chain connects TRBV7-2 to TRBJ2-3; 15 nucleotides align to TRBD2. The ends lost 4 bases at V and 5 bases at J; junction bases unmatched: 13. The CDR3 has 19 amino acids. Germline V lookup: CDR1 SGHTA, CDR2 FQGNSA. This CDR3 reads CASSSLYRAGLAGGDTQYF. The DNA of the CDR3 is TGTGCCAGCAGCTCCCTTTACCGCGCGGGACTAGCGGGGGGAGATACGCAGTATTTT.

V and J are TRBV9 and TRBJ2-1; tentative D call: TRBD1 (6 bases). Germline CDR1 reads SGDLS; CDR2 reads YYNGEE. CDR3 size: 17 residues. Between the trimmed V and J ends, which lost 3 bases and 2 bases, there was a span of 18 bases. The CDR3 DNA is TGTGCCAGCAGCGAGGGGGTCGGGGCGGGCCCCTACAATGAGCAGTTCTTC. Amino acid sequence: CASSEGVGAGPYNEQFF.

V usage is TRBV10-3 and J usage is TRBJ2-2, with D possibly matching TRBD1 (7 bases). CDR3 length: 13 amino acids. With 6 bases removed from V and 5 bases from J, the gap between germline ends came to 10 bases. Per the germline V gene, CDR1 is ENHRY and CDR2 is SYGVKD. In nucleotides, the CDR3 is TGTGCCATCAGGGCAGGGGGGACCGGGGAGCTGTTTTTT. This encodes CAIRAGGTGELFF.

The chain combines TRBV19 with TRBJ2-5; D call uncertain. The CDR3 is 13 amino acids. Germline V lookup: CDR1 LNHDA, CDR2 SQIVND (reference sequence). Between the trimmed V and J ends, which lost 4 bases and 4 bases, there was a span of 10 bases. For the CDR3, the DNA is TGTGCCAGTAGTAGTGAATCGGGAGAGACCCAGTACTTC. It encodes CASSSESGETQYF.

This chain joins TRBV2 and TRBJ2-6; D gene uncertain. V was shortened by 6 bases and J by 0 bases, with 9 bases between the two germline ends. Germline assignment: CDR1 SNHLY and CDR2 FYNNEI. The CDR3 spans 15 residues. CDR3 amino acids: CASSRLSSGANVLTF. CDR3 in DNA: TGTGCCAGCAGCAGGCTAAGCTCTGGGGCCAACGTCCTGACTTTC. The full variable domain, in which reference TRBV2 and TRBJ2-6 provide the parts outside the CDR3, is EPEVTQTPSHQVTQMGQEVILRCVPISNHLYFYWYRQILGQKVEFLVSFYNNEISEKSEIFDDQFSVERPDGSNFTLKIRSTKLEDSAMYFCASSRLSSGANVLTFGAGSRLTVL.

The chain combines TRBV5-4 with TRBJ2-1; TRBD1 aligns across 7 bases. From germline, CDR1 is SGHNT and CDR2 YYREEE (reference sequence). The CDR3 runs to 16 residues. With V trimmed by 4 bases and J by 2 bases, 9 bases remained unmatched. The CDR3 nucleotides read TGTGCCAGCAGCGCCCGGACAGGAATGACCTACAATGAGCAGTTCTTC. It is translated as CASSARTGMTYNEQFF.

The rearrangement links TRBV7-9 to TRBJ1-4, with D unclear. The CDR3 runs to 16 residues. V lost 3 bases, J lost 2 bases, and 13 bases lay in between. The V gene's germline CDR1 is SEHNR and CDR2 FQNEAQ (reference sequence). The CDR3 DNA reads TGTGCCAGCAGCTTTGGTTCTGGTGGCACTAATGAAAAACTGTTTTTT. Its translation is CASSFGSGGTNEKLFF.

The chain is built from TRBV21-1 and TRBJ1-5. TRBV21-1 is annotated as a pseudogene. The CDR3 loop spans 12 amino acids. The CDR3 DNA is TGTGCCCCCGGGGGGTACCATCAGCCCCAGCATTTT. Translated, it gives CAPGGYHQPQHF.

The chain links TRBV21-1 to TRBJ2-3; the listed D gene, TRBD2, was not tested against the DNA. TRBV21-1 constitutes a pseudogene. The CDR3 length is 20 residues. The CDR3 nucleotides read TGTGCCAGCAGCAAAGACAAGAGGGGAGGGGCAGGGACCCGCACAGATACGCAGTATTTT. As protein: CASSKDKRGGAGTRTDTQYF.

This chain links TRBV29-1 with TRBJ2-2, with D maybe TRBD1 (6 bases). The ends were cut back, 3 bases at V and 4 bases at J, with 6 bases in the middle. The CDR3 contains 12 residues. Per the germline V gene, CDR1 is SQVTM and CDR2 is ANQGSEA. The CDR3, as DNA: TGCAGCGTTGACAGGGGCACCGGGGAGCTGTTTTTT. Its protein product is CSVDRGTGELFF.

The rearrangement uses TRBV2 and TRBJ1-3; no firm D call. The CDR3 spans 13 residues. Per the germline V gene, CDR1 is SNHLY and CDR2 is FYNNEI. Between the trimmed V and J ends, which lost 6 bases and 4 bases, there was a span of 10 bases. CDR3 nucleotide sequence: TGTGCCAGCAGGGAGGGCATGGGAAACACCATATATTTT. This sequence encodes CASREGMGNTIYF.

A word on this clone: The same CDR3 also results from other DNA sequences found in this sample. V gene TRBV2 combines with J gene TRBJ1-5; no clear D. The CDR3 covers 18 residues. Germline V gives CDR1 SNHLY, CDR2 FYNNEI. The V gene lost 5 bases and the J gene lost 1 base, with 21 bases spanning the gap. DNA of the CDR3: TGTGCCAGCAGTCCTACAACCTGGGGAGGGCCGAGCAATCAGCCCCAGCATTTT. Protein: CASSPTTWGGPSNQPQHF.